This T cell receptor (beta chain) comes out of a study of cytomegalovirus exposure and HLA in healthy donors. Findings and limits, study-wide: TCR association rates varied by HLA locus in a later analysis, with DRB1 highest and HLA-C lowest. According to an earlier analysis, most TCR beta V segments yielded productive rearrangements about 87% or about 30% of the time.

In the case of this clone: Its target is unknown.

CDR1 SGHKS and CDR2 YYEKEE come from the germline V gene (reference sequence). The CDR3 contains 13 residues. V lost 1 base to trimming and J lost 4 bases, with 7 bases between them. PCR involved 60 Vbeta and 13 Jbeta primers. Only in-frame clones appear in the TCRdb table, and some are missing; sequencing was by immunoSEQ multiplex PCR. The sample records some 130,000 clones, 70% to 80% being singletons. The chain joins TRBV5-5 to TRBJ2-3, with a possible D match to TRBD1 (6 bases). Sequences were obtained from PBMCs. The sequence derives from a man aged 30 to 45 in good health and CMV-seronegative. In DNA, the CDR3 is TGTGCCAGCAGCTTGAGGGGGTCAGATACGCAGTATTTT. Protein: CASSLRGSDTQYF.